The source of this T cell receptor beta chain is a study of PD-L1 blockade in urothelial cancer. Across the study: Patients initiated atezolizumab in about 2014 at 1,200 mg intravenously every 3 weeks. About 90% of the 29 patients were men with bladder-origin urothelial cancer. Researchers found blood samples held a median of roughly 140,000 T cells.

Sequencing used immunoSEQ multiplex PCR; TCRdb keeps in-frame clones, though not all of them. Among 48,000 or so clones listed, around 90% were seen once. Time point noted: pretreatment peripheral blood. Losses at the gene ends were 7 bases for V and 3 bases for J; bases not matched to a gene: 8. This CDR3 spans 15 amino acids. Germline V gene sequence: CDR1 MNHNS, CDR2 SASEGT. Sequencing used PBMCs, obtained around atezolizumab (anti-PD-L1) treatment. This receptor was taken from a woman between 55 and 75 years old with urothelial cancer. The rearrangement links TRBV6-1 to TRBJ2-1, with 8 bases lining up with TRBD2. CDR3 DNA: TGTGCCAGCACCCAGCGGGGGTTTGGCTACAATGAGCAGTTCTTC. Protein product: CASTQRGFGYNEQFF.